This paragraph covers one TCR beta chain sequence. The data were obtained in a study of blood T cell repertoires in COVID-19. Repertoires were generated with immunoSEQ multiplex PCR, while TCRdb's copy carries only in-frame clones and drops some. This table has about 250,000 clones, about 80% appearing once. The CDR3 is 13 amino acids. CDR1 is KGHDR and CDR2 is SFDVKD in the germline V gene. The germline V and J ends were trimmed by 7 bases and 4 bases, with 12 bases remaining between them. The chain recombines TRBV24-1 with TRBJ1-1; TRBD1 might be the D (6 bases). Sample: peripheral blood. The sequence was collected from a man of 80 years or more with acute or convalescent COVID-19. The CDR3 DNA reads as TGTGCCACCAGGGGGGCGCGAGGCACTGAAGCTTTCTTT. This gives the protein CATRGARGTEAFF.